Listed below are T cell receptor beta chains from one sample, sequenced in a study of post-analysis software for immune sequencing data. TCRdb used MiXCR to reprocess the PCR reads, holding one entry per CDR3 protein. This sample has roughly 800,000 distinct CDR3 sequences, with roughly 27% found just once. Sample: blood. The receptors stem from a girl aged 10-17 years with multiple sclerosis. Both conserved end residues are trimmed from each CDR3. Clone size appears in some rows only: once, few, many, or a class for an expanded clone.

clone_size v_call cdr3_aa
few TRBV21-1 ASSTSGVAYEQY
few TRBV4-3 ASSQDRGDYEQY
. TRBV10-3 ATSESLSRGSTDTQY
many TRBV12-3/TRBV12-4 ASSPLTGNYGYT
many TRBV29-1 SVAPGAYEQY
few TRBV4-3 ASSQDGGRPDTQY
few TRBV7-9 ASSLAPGEKLF
few TRBV6-5 ASSYNRDSDEKLF
. TRBV2 ASSGKNSNQPQH
. TRBV6-5 ASSPREVWGDEQF
. TRBV7-2 ASSPRWLAGGSYNEQF
. TRBV3-1 ASSTRGQTFGSGANVLT
few TRBV29-1 SVGSPSVTEAF
. TRBV4-3 ASSQGRVGSNQPQH
few TRBV7-2 ASSPGQGAETQY
. TRBV15 ATSEGRRSSYNEQF
many TRBV7-2 ASSLVLVTDTQY
. TRBV9 ASSVAGDRGLGYT
. TRBV20-1 SARDFRLQSSYEQY
. TRBV9 ASSPLDGGTINEQY
many TRBV7-2 ASSLVGRGYEY
. TRBV7-9 ASSGGQRSNYGYT
many TRBV6-5 ASSSIEKPGQGLPYEQY
. TRBV12-3/TRBV12-4 ASSHRIQGTETEAF
few TRBV7-8 ASSSAGTDVDSPLH
. TRBV12-3/TRBV12-4 ASSSGGGEQY
few TRBV10-2 ASWQAPNTEAF
few TRBV20-1 SAAGLAGGYNEQF
. TRBV7-8 ASSTRDRELYNEQY
few TRBV29-1 SVELGEGGEAF
. TRBV20-1 SARDSDRVWGGYT
. TRBV5-6 ASSAGTSFFFTDTQY
. TRBV28 ASSRTWELF
few TRBV6-5 ASSYQREYNEQF
. TRBV9 ASSVGVAGELF
. TRBV29-1 SVEDRVSSYNEQF
few TRBV7-8 ASSRGTGTEAF
. TRBV9 ASSGGIGQGNEKLF
. TRBV20-1 SAQSGTGDPYEQY
few TRBV3-1 ASSDSYTSRLRDGSDYEQY
few TRBV5-6 ASSLDWPEQY
. TRBV27 ASSFRLAGNSEQF